This T cell receptor (beta chain) was recovered during a study of vaccination and CD4 T cells after COVID-19 (dated by TCRdb to 2022 to 2024). Study-level background: SARS-CoV-2 positivity had been established in the convalescent patients by nasal swab PCR, and mild disease was recorded in about 9 of these patients and severe disease in one. Overlapping spike peptide pools from SARS-CoV-2 and from the common cold coronaviruses HCoV-NL63, HCoV-OC43 and HCoV-229E were used as culture stimuli. Control cultures received a CEFX viral epitope pool as the positive control, an HIV-1 Nef peptide pool as the negative control, or no peptide. Post-COVID blood samples were collected from convalescent patients a median of approximately 93 days after diagnosis, with a range of roughly 30 to 161 days. The convalescent cohort included six males and four females, with two Hispanic individuals, seven Caucasians, two Asians and one multiracial person. Two doses of either the Pfizer-BioNTech BNT162b2 vaccine (n=8) or the Moderna mRNA-1273 vaccine (n=2) were administered to participants. The spike-specific CD4+ TCR repertoire was compared before and after mRNA vaccination in about nine COVID-19 convalescent patients and a handful of infection-naive healthy vaccine recipients. Post-vaccine blood samples were obtained a median of approximately 70 days after the second vaccine dose, with a range of about 14 to 250 days. Findings and caveats that apply to the study as a whole: Among convalescent patients, a median roughly 90% of the SARS-CoV-2-reactive clones seen after vaccination appeared only after vaccination, which suggests priming specific to the vaccine. The median count of SARS-CoV-2-reactive clonotypes went up from 20 to 25 after infection to about 41 after vaccination, although the change was not significant. Only a relatively small number of convalescent patients were included in the study, and early timepoints following natural infection were not analyzed. In convalescent patients, nearly all vaccine-specific clones (304 of 307) were found to be mono-reactive for SARS-CoV-2 spike rather than cross-reactive with common cold coronaviruses.

Worth noting for this clonotype: Its antigen is currently not known. It has no much larger one-base neighbor in the sample; base qualities were not kept.

Preparation of the library involved PCR. TCR sequencing of DNA from cultured CD4+ T cells used the Oncomine TCR Beta short-read assay at the Johns Hopkins FTIC core. Genomic DNA was extracted from the cultured CD4+ T cells with the QIAamp micro DNA kit. The Oncomine TCR Beta libraries from cultured CD4+ T cells were pooled using unique dual indexes and then sequenced on an Illumina iSeq 100. The paper's processing steps were these. Non-productive sequences were removed, and CDR3s not starting with C, not ending with F or W, or shorter than 7 amino acids were discarded. The MANAFEST web application identified antigen-specific clonotypes by comparing peptide-stimulated wells against reference wells and other culture wells. For a clone to be called positive, the clone needed an FDR below 0.05, an odds ratio above 5, and a productive frequency above 0.1% in at least two of three replicate wells. Clonotypes that were significantly expanded in both SARS-CoV-2 spike wells and at least one common cold coronavirus spike condition were defined as cross-reactive. CDR3 homology was assessed with Levenshtein distances (stringdist) and unrooted phylogenetic trees (ape) in R version 3.6.1. Clones were called with MiXCR by TCRdb after fastp trimmed the public reads at Q25, and only in-frame beta chains were retained. Under each unique CDR3 protein, matching rows form one entry showing the most common genes and DNA. What appears here as the V and J calls and clone size reflects TCRdb's work, not the paper's. For this sample there are 10,000 to 15,000 distinct CDR3 sequences; around half appear just once. Of the sample, around 12% is held by the ten largest clones.

The sample's treatment or condition label, decoded: roughly ten-day PBMC culture with coronavirus spike peptide pools or control peptides (ViraFEST assay). The study used the ViraFEST assay, which expanded antigen-specific T cells with peptide pools and then identified expanded clonotypes by TCR sequencing. Positive SARS-CoV-2 PCR tests in the convalescent patients dated from March to December 2020, before Alpha, Beta and Delta variants emerged in the United States. Each well held 2.2 million or so PBMCs cultured with approximately 9.2 ug/ml peptide pools in IMDM containing approximately 5% human AB serum and roughly 9 IU/ml IL-2. Half of the culture medium was replaced with fresh IL-2-containing medium on days 3 and 7. CD4+ T cells were isolated after approximately ten days of culture through negative selection using the EasySep CD4+ T cell isolation kit. Ficoll-Paque Plus gradient centrifugation was used to isolate PBMCs from whole blood, and the isolated PBMCs were then either used fresh or cryopreserved at -140C. Culture conditions were generally each tested in triplicate wells.

This sequence was found in a human donor who had recovered from COVID-19. The sample comprised CD4+ T cells from blood, cultured in vitro.

The CDR3 reads as follows: CASGTRVTGELFF. The nucleotide sequence reads TGTGCCAGCGGGACTAGGGTAACCGGGGAGCTGTTTTTT. The chain uses TRBV2 and TRBJ2-2, with 8 bases matching TRBD2. CDR1 and CDR2 were assigned from the germline V gene as SNHLY and FYNNEI. V ends up 8 bases short and J 5 bases short, with an unmatched junction base count of 4. The CDR3 numbers 13 residues from cysteine through phenylalanine. Of the read, only the CDR3 DNA is kept; its 39 bases are in frame from base 1.